The next 30 T cell receptor beta chains were all read from a single sample in a study of early T cells in non-severe SARS-CoV-2 infection. TCRdb reanalysed the 5' RACE reads using MiXCR and keeps one entry per CDR3 protein. Seen here are approximately 37,000 distinct CDR3 sequences, 4.7% observed once, and the top ten hold 4.8%. Specimen: whole blood. Receptors originate from an adult who was a healthcare worker with PCR-confirmed SARS-CoV-2 infection or an uninfected control (not recorded which).

This clonotype appeared many times. This chain connects TRBV27 to TRBJ2-2; 12 bases are shared with TRBD2. This CDR3 has 19 residues. Germline V CDR1 and CDR2: MNHEY, SMNVEV (reference sequence). The V and J ends lost 5 bases and 4 bases, in that order; junction bases with no gene match: 14. The CDR3 DNA reads as TGTGCCAGCAGTACAAGAGTGGAGCTAGCGGGGGGGCTCACCGGGGAGCTGTTTTTT. Translation gives CASSTRVELAGGLTGELFF.

CDR3 sequence: CASSPGGLAGVETQYF. The CDR3 DNA reads TGTGCCAGCAGCCCCGGCGGACTAGCGGGAGTAGAGACCCAGTACTTC. The chain joins TRBV5-5 to TRBJ2-5; 13 nucleotides line up with TRBD2. Germline V lookup: CDR1 SGHKS, CDR2 YYEKEE (reference sequence). Trimming took 4 bases from V and 4 from J; bases not matched to a gene: 7. The CDR3 spans 16 residues.

The rearrangement joins TRBV7-2 to TRBJ1-1; possibly TRBD1 for D (6 bases). Germline CDR1 reads SGHTA; CDR2 reads FQGNSA. CDR3 length equals 13 residues. Trimming took off 5 bases at V and 10 bases at J, with 17 bases between the two ends. CDR3 in amino acids: CASSPRTEGGAFF. The CDR3 DNA is TGTGCCAGCAGCCCGAGGACGGAGGGGGGAGCTTTCTTT. Based on the CDR3 plus reference TRBV7-2 and TRBJ1-1, the full variable domain is GAGVSQSPSNKVTEKGKDVELRCDPISGHTALYWYRQSLGQGLEFLIYFQGNSAPDKSGLPSDRFSAERTGGSVSTLTIQRTQQEDSAVYLCASSPRTEGGAFFGQGTRLTVV.

The table lists this clonotype with many counts. CDR3 amino acids: CASSYSGGQGDTQYF. The CDR3 nucleotides read TGTGCCAGCAGTTATAGCGGGGGGCAGGGAGATACGCAGTATTTT. The chain combines TRBV6-6 with TRBJ2-3; 10 nucleotides agree with TRBD2. Per germline, CDR1 MNHNY and CDR2 SVGAGI (reference sequence). With V trimmed by 3 bases and J by 5 bases, 5 bases remained unmatched. This CDR3 is 15 amino acids long.

V and J are TRBV7-3 and TRBJ2-1; D may correspond to TRBD1 or TRBD2 (5 bases each). The ends were cut back, 2 bases at V and 5 bases at J, with 16 bases in the middle. The CDR3 loop spans 16 amino acids. Germline CDR1 reads SGHTA; CDR2 reads FQGTGA. CDR3 coding DNA: TGTGCCAGCAGCTTATGGGGGAGCGGCGGCGACAATGAGCAGTTCTTC. Encoded protein: CASSLWGSGGDNEQFF.

The chain employs TRBV12-3 or TRBV12-4 and TRBJ1-2; D is undetermined. The germline V and J ends were trimmed by 5 bases and 6 bases, with 13 bases remaining between them. CDR3 length: 13 amino acids. This chain's CDR3 is CASSPRTVNGYTF. CDR3 in DNA: TGTGCCAGCAGTCCCCGGACGGTGAATGGCTACACCTTC.

By sample share, this clonotype is medium-sized. This rearrangement joins TRBV18 to TRBJ2-1; 8 bases are shared with TRBD2. The CDR3 runs to 16 residues. The trim removed 7 bases at V and 3 bases at J, leaving 11 bases unmatched. Germline CDR1 reads KGHSH; CDR2 reads LQKENI. CDR3 DNA: TGTGCCAGCTTCGTCCGGGCGGGAGGTAGCTACAATGAGCAGTTCTTC. As protein: CASFVRAGGSYNEQFF. Supplemented by reference TRBV18 and TRBJ2-1, the full variable domain reads NAGVMQNPRHLVRRRGQEARLRCSPMKGHSHVYWYRQLPEEGLKFMVYLQKENIIDESGMPKERFSAEFPKEGPSILRIQQVVRGDSAAYFCASFVRAGGSYNEQFFGPGTRLTVL.

This clonotype was observed at least ten times. The chain has TRBV7-6 and TRBJ1-2; D gene unclear. The V gene lost 1 base and the J gene lost 6 bases, with 18 bases spanning the gap. Per germline, CDR1 SGHVS and CDR2 FNYEAQ. The CDR3 is 16 amino acids. In DNA, the CDR3 is TGTGCCAGCAGCTTAGGGGTGTCCGTCAACACCGATGGCTACACCTTC. It codes for CASSLGVSVNTDGYTF.

This clonotype was observed at least ten times. This sequence joins TRBV10-3 and TRBJ2-1, with a tentative D call TRBD2 (6 bases). From germline, CDR1 is ENHRY and CDR2 SYGVKD. V dropped 2 bases and J dropped 1 base, with 9 bases sitting between them. The CDR3 loop spans 15 amino acids. The CDR3 nucleotides are TGTGCCATCAGTGAGAGGGGAGGTTCCTACAATGAGCAGTTCTTC. Its translation is CAISERGGSYNEQFF.

In its sample, this clonotype was seen many times. The chain is built from TRBV2 and TRBJ2-1, with D uncertain. CDR1 is SNHLY, CDR2 FYNNEI, per germline. Trimming shortened V by 0 bases and J by 12 bases, and 12 bases separated the two germline ends. The CDR3 has 13 amino acids. CDR3 DNA: TGTGCCAGCAGTGAAGCGCTAAGCCCGCGGCAGTTCTTC. Protein: CASSEALSPRQFF.

This chain connects TRBV28 to TRBJ2-2; D unresolved. In germline, CDR1 is MDHEN, CDR2 SYDVKM. The CDR3 consists of 15 residues. The V and J ends lost 10 bases and 1 base respectively, with 16 bases between them. Here the CDR3 DNA reads TGTGCCACCAGAGCAGACACAGTGAACACCGGGGAGCTGTTTTTT. It specifies CATRADTVNTGELFF.

This clonotype was recorded at least ten times. The chain has TRBV4-1 and TRBJ1-4; TRBD1 matches at 9 bases. V lost 0 bases to trimming and J lost 5 bases; unmatched junction nucleotides: 4. CDR1 and CDR2 (germline): MGHRA, YSYEKL. This CDR3 is 16 amino acids long. Written as DNA, the CDR3 is TGCGCCAGCAGCCAAGATCGGGGGACAGGGAATGAAAAACTGTTTTTT. This sequence encodes CASSQDRGTGNEKLFF.

This clonotype was seen repeatedly, ten times or more. V gene TRBV2 combines with J gene TRBJ2-1; D possibly corresponds to TRBD2 (6 bases). CDR1 is SNHLY, CDR2 FYNNEI, per germline. The CDR3 has 15 amino acids. V was shortened by 3 bases and J by 3 bases, with 12 bases between the two germline ends. CDR3: CASSEGGSLYNEQFF. For the CDR3, the DNA is TGTGCCAGCAGTGAGGGGGGATCTCTCTACAATGAGCAGTTCTTC.

This clonotype was counted a few times. The rearrangement links TRBV12-3 or TRBV12-4 to TRBJ2-7; D is unclear. The CDR3 loop spans 14 amino acids. The V end lost 6 bases, the J end lost 5 bases, and 17 bases lay between the germline ends. CDR3 in DNA: TGTGCCAGCAGCCCTTCTGACGCTCGGGACGAGCAGTACTTC. Residues: CASSPSDARDEQYF.

This clonotype came up a few times. The rearrangement links TRBV30 to TRBJ1-1, with D possibly being TRBD1 (6 bases). There are 12 residues in the CDR3. Per germline, CDR1 GTSNPN and CDR2 SVGIG (reference sequence). V lost 2 bases and J lost 3, with 7 bases in between. CDR3 sequence: CAWSSGDTEAFF. The CDR3 DNA reads as TGTGCCTGGAGTTCAGGGGACACTGAAGCTTTCTTT. Using reference TRBV30 and TRBJ1-1 for the parts outside the CDR3, the full variable domain is SQTIHQWPATLVQPVGSPLSLECTVEGTSNPNLYWYRQAAGRGLQLLFYSVGIGQISSEVPQNLSASRPQDRQFILSSKKLLLSDSGFYLCAWSSGDTEAFFGQGTRLTVV.

Many counts were recorded for this clonotype. The CDR3, as DNA: TGTGCCAGCAGTTACTCCCCCCAAGAGACCCAGTACTTC. The encoded protein is CASSYSPQETQYF. The chain couples TRBV6-2 or TRBV6-3 to TRBJ2-5; no clear D gene. The germline V and J ends were trimmed by 0 bases and 1 base, with 3 bases remaining between them. The CDR3 has 13 amino acids. Looked up from germline, CDR1 is MNHEY and CDR2 is SVGEGT.

This clonotype was seen at least ten times. The V and J genes are TRBV12-3 or TRBV12-4 and TRBJ1-3, with D unresolved. The CDR3 loop spans 14 amino acids. V was trimmed by 2 bases and J by 0 bases, leaving 5 bases between them. CDR3 loop: CASSLSVSGNTIYF. The DNA of the CDR3 is TGTGCCAGCAGTTTATCGGTCTCTGGAAACACCATATATTTT.

This clonotype showed up many times. The chain links TRBV3-1 to TRBJ2-7; D unresolved. V dropped 2 bases and J dropped 5 bases, with 7 bases sitting between them. Germline V gives CDR1 LGHDT, CDR2 YNNKEL (reference sequence). CDR3 length: 12 amino acids. The CDR3 loop reads CASSQSVNEQYF. The CDR3 nucleotides read TGTGCCAGCAGCCAATCTGTGAACGAGCAGTACTTC.

A few counts support this clonotype. The chain has TRBV11-3 and TRBJ2-1; 9 nucleotides match TRBD2. Germline CDR1 SGHNT, CDR2 YENEEA. The trim removed 5 bases at V and 7 bases at J, leaving 12 bases unmatched. The CDR3 extends over 16 amino acids. The CDR3 DNA follows: TGTGCCAGCAGCCCTAGGGCTAGCGGGACGGGGAATGAGCAGTTCTTC. Protein: CASSPRASGTGNEQFF. Full variable domain (missing parts from reference TRBV11-3 and TRBJ2-1): EAGVVQSPRYKIIEKKQPVAFWCNPISGHNTLYWYLQNLGQGPELLIRYENEEAVDDSQLPKDRFSAERLKGVDSTLKIQPAELGDSAVYLCASSPRASGTGNEQFFGPGTRLTVL.

The CDR3 protein is CASSLARGPGGRETQYF. In DNA, the CDR3 is TGCGCCAGCAGCTTGGCGCGAGGACCCGGGGGGAGAGAGACCCAGTACTTC. The J gene is TRBJ2-5, the V gene TRBV5-1, with 7 bases identical to TRBD2. V trimming: 0 bases; J trimming: 4 bases; junction bases outside the gene matches: 12. This CDR3 is built from 17 residues. Germline V gene sequence: CDR1 SGHRS, CDR2 YFSETQ.

This chain connects TRBV20-1 to TRBJ2-3; 9 nucleotides agree with TRBD2. Germline V gives CDR1 DFQATT, CDR2 SNEGSKA (reference sequence). V was clipped by 3 bases and J by 2 bases; unmatched bases: 9. The CDR3 contains 16 residues. The CDR3 sequence: CSASVLAGDSTDTQYF. In DNA form, the CDR3 reads TGCAGTGCTAGTGTATTAGCGGGGGATTCCACAGATACGCAGTATTTT.

This clonotype was seen a handful of times. V gene TRBV2 combines with J gene TRBJ2-4, with TRBD1 matching over 8 bases. The V gene's germline CDR1 is SNHLY and CDR2 FYNNEI. V gave up 6 bases and J gave up 8 bases; unmatched junction bases: 9. This CDR3 region has 14 residues. The CDR3 protein is CASSPDREAYIQYF. The CDR3 DNA sequence: TGTGCCAGCAGCCCGGACAGGGAGGCGTACATTCAGTACTTC. Based on the CDR3 plus reference TRBV2 and TRBJ2-4, the full variable domain is EPEVTQTPSHQVTQMGQEVILRCVPISNHLYFYWYRQILGQKVEFLVSFYNNEISEKSEIFDDQFSVERPDGSNFTLKIRSTKLEDSAMYFCASSPDREAYIQYFGAGTRLSVL.

This chain uses TRBV7-2 with TRBJ2-7; D unclear. V shed 5 bases and J shed 5 bases, with 16 bases lying between them. This CDR3 spans 14 amino acids. Germline loops: CDR1 SGHTA, CDR2 FQGNSA. Here the CDR3 reads CASSRDGPSHEQYF. In DNA form, the CDR3 reads TGTGCCAGCAGCCGCGACGGACCGTCACACGAGCAGTACTTC.

Ten or more counts support this clonotype. V usage is TRBV19 and J usage is TRBJ2-1; D unclear. The V and J ends lost 7 bases and 10 bases respectively, with 20 bases between them. Per the germline V gene, CDR1 is LNHDA and CDR2 is SQIVND (reference sequence). This CDR3 spans 14 amino acids. The CDR3 DNA is TGTGCCAGTACCGAAAAAACCGCAGGAGCCGAGCAGTTCTTC. This translates into CASTEKTAGAEQFF.

This clonotype was counted at least ten times. The chain couples TRBV11-2 to TRBJ1-1; 9 bases line up with TRBD1. V trimming: 4 bases; J trimming: 5 bases; junction bases outside the gene matches: 8. Germline V lookup: CDR1 SGHAT, CDR2 FQNNGV. The CDR3 covers 15 residues. The chain's CDR3 is CASSSKDRGGTEAFF. The CDR3 coding sequence is TGTGCCAGCAGCTCGAAGGACAGGGGAGGGACTGAAGCTTTCTTT.

This clonotype was found a few times. The chain employs TRBV5-1 and TRBJ2-7; D not certain. Trimming left V 3 bases short and J 0 bases short, with 10 bases between. Per the germline V gene, CDR1 is SGHRS and CDR2 is YFSETQ. The CDR3 is made up of 14 amino acids. The CDR3 spells CASSWYGYSYEQYF. Written as DNA, the CDR3 is TGCGCCAGCAGCTGGTACGGATACTCCTACGAGCAGTACTTC.

The chain uses TRBV7-6 and TRBJ1-3; D gene uncertain. Germline V CDR1 and CDR2: SGHVS, FNYEAQ. V lost 1 base, J lost 10 bases, and 14 bases lay in between. The CDR3 extends over 14 amino acids. The CDR3, as DNA: TGTGCCAGCAGCTTAGAGGGCCAAACGGGTACCATATATTTT. This gives the protein CASSLEGQTGTIYF.

Many counts were recorded for this clonotype. The chain uses TRBV5-1 and TRBJ2-2; D is possibly TRBD2 (6 bases). This CDR3 region has 17 residues. Germline V gene data show CDR1 as SGHRS and CDR2 as YFSETQ. Trimming pared 4 bases from V and 6 bases from J, leaving 22 bases between. The chain's CDR3 is CASSPGLSSVGSGELFF. CDR3 DNA sequence: TGCGCCAGCAGCCCGGGACTTTCCTCCGTTGGGTCCGGGGAGCTGTTTTTT.

This clonotype was counted many times. The chain combines TRBV3-1 with TRBJ1-2, with a possible D match to TRBD1 (5 bases). Germline lookup yields CDR1 LGHDT and CDR2 YNNKEL (reference sequence). Trimming left V 3 bases short and J 0 bases short, with 11 bases between. This CDR3 is built from 15 residues. The CDR3 DNA follows: TGTGCCAGCAGCCAGGGAGACAGTGCTAACTATGGCTACACCTTC. It codes for CASSQGDSANYGYTF.

This clonotype was found many times. The chain is built from TRBV5-1 and TRBJ2-7; D remains unclear. Trimming cost V 4 bases and J 0 bases, with 14 bases left between them. Germline assignment: CDR1 SGHRS and CDR2 YFSETQ. The CDR3 spans 15 residues. The CDR3 loop reads CASSPAGSSSYEQYF. As DNA, the CDR3 is TGCGCCAGCAGCCCTGCTGGCAGCAGCTCCTACGAGCAGTACTTC.